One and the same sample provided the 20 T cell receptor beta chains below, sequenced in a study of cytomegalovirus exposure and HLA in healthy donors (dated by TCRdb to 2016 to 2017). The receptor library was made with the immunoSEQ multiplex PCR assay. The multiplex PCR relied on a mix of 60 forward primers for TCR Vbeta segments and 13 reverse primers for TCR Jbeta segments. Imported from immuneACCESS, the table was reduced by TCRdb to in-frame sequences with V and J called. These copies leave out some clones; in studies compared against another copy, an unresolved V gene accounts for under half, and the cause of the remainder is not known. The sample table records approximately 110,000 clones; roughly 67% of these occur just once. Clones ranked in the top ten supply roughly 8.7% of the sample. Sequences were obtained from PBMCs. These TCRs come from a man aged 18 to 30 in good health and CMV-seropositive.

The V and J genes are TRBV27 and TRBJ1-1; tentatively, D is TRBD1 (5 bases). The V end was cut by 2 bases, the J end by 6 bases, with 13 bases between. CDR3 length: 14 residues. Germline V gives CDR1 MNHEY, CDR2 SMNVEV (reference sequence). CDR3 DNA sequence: TGTGCCAGCAGTTTACGTGGGGGGATCGCTGAAGCTTTCTTT. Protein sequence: CASSLRGGIAEAFF.

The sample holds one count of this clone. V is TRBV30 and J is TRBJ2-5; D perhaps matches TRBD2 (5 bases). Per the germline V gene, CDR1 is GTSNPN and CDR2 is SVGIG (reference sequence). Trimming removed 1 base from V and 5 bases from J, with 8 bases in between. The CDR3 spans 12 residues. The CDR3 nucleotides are TGTGCCTGGAGTGGTGGCGGGGAGACCCAGTACTTC. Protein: CAWSGGGETQYF.

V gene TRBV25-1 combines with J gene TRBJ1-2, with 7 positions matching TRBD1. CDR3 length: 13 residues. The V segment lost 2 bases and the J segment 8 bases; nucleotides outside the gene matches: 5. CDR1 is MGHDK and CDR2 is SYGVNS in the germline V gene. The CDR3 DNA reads TGTGCCAGCAGTGAACCGACAGGGTGGGGCTACACCTTC. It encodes CASSEPTGWGYTF.

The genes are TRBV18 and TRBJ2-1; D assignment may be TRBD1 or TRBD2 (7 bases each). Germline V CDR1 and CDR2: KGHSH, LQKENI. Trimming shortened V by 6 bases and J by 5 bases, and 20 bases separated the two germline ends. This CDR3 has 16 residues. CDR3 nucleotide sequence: TGTGCCAGCTCGCCAGGGGGGGCCACTAACAACAATGAGCAGTTCTTC. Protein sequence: CASSPGGATNNNEQFF.

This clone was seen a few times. In DNA form, the CDR3 reads TGTGCCAGCACCCCCGGGACAGCCTCGAATGAAAAACTGTTTTTT. Amino acids: CASTPGTASNEKLFF. J is TRBJ1-4 and V is TRBV6-6, with TRBD1 matching over 7 bases. CDR1 MNHNY and CDR2 SVGAGI come from the germline V gene (reference sequence). V lost 7 bases, J lost 5 bases, and 10 bases stayed unmatched. This CDR3 comprises 15 residues.

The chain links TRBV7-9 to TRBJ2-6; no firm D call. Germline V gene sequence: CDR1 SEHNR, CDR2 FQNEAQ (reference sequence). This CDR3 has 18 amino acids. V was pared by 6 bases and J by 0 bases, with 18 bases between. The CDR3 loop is CASSTTWLLSSGANVLTF. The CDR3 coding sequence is TGTGCCAGCAGTACCACCTGGTTATTGAGCTCTGGGGCCAACGTCCTGACTTTC.

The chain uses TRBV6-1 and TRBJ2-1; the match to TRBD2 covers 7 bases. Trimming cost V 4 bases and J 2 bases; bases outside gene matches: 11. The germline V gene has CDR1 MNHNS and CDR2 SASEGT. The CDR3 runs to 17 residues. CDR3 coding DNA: TGTGCCAGCAGTGTAGCTTTTGGCGGGGGTACCTACAATGAGCAGTTCTTC. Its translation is CASSVAFGGGTYNEQFF.

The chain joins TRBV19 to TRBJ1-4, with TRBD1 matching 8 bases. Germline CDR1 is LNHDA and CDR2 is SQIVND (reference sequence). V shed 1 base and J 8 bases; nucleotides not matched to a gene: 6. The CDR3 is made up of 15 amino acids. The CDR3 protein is CASSIASRGREKLFF. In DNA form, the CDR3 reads TGTGCCAGTAGTATAGCAAGCAGGGGGCGCGAAAAACTGTTTTTT.

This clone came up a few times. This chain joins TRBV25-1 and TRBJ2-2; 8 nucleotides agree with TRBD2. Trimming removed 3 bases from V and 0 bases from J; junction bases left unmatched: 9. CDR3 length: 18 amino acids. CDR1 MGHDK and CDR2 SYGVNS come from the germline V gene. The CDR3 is CASSEPPGGDPNTGELFF. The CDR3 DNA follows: TGTGCCAGCAGTGAGCCCCCCGGGGGGGACCCGAACACCGGGGAGCTGTTTTTT. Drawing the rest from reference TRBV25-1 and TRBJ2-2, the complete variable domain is EADIYQTPRYLVIGTGKKITLECSQTMGHDKMYWYQQDPGMELHLIHYSYGVNSTEKGDLSSESTVSRIRTEHFPLTLESARPSHTSQYLCASSEPPGGDPNTGELFFGEGSRLTVL.

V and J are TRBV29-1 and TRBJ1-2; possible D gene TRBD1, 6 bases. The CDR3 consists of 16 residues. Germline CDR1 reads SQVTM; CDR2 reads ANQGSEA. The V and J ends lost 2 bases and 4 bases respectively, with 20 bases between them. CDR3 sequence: CSVEPDTYRDSYGYTF. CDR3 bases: TGCAGCGTTGAACCCGATACATACAGGGATTCCTATGGCTACACCTTC.

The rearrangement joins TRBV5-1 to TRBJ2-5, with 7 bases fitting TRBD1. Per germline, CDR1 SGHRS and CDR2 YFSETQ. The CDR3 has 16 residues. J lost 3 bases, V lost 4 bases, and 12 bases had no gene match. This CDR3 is CASSPVPTGPEETQYF. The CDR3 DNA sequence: TGCGCCAGCAGCCCAGTACCGACAGGGCCCGAAGAGACCCAGTACTTC. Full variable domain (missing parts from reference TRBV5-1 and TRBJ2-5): KAGVTQTPRYLIKTRGQQVTLSCSPISGHRSVSWYQQTPGQGLQFLFEYFSETQRNKGNFPGRFSGRQFSNSRSEMNVSTLELGDSALYLCASSPVPTGPEETQYFGPGTRLLVL.

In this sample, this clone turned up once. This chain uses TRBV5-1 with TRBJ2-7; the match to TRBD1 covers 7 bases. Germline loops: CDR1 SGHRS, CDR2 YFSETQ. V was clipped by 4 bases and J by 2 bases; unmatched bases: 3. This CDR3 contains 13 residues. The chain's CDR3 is CASSGTGAYEQYV. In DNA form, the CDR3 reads TGCGCCAGCAGCGGTACAGGGGCCTACGAGCAGTACGTC.

This CDR3 is CASGEGQGVDEQFF. The CDR3 DNA is TGTGCCAGTGGGGAGGGACAGGGTGTCGATGAGCAGTTCTTC. The chain links TRBV6-1 to TRBJ2-1; 9 nucleotides agree with TRBD1. This CDR3 spans 14 amino acids. Germline V lookup: CDR1 MNHNS, CDR2 SASEGT. V was pared by 9 bases and J by 8 bases, with 11 bases of the junction left unmatched.

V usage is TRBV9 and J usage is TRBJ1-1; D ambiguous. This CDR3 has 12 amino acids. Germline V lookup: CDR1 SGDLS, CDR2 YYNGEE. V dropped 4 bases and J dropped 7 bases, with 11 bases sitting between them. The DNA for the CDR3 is TGTGCCAGCAGCACTTCAGAGGTTGAAGCTTTCTTT. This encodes CASSTSEVEAFF.

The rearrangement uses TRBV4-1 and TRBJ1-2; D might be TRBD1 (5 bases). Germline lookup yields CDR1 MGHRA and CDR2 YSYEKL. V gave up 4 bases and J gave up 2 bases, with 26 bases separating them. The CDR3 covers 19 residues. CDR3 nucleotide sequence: TGCGCCAGCAGCCTTCAGTACCTTTCAGTACCCTCAGGGAACTATGGCTACACCTTC. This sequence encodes CASSLQYLSVPSGNYGYTF.

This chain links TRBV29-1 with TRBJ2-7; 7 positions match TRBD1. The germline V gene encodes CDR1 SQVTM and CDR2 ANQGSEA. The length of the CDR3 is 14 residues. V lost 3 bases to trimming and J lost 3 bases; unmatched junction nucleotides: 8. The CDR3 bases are TGCAGCGTTGACCCGGGACAGTACCGCTACGAGCAGTACGTC. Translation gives CSVDPGQYRYEQYV.

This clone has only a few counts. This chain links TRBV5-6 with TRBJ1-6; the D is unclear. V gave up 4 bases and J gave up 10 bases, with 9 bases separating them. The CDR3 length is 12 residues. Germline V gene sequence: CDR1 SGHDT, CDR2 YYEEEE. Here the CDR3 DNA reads TGTGCCAGCAGCCCGCGAGGGTCACCCCTCCACTTT. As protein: CASSPRGSPLHF.

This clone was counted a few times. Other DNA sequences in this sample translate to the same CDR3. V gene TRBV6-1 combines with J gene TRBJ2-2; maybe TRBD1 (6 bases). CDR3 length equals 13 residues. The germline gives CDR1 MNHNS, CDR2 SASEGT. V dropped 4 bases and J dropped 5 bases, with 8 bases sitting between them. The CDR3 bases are TGTGCCAGCAGTGTTACAGGGACCGGGGAGCTGTTTTTT. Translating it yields CASSVTGTGELFF.

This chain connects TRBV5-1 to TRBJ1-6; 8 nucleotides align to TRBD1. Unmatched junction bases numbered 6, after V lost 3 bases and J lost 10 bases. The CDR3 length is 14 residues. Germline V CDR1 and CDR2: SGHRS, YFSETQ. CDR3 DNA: TGCGCCAGCAGCTCGGGACAGGTTGGATCACCCCTCCACTTT. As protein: CASSSGQVGSPLHF.

Here the CDR3 reads CASSPGTSSGSDTQYF. CDR3 bases: TGTGCCAGCAGCCCCGGGACTAGTTCAGGTTCAGATACGCAGTATTTT. The rearrangement links TRBV6-4 to TRBJ2-3; 8 bases match TRBD2. Losses at the gene ends were 6 bases for V and 4 bases for J; bases not matched to a gene: 12. Germline lookup yields CDR1 MRHNA and CDR2 SNTAGT. The CDR3 contains 16 residues.